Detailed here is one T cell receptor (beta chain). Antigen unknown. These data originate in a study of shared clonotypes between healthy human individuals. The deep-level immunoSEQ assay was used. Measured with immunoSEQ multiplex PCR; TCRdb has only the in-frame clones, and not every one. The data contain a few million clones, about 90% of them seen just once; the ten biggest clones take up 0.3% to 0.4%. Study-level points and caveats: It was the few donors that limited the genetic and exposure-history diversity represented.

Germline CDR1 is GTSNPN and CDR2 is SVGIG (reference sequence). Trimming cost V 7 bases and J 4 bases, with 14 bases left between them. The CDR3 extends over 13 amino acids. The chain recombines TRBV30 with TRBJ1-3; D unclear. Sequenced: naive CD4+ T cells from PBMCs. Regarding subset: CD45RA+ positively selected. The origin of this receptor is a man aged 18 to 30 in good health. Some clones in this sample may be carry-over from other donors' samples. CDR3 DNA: TGTGCCTCCGTTCGGGCGACCGGAAACACCATATATTTT. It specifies CASVRATGNTIYF.